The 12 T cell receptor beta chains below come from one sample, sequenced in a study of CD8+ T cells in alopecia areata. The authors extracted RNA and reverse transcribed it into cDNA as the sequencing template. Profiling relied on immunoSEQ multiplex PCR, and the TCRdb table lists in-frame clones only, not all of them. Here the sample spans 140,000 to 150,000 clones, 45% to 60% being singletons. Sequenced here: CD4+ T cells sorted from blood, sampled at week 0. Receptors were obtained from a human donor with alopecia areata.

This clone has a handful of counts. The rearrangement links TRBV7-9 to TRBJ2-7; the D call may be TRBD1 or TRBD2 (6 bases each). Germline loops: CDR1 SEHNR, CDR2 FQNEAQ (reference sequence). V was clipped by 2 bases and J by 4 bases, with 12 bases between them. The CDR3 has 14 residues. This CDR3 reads CASSLMGGGYEQYF. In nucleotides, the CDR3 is TGTGCCAGCAGCTTAATGGGGGGCGGTTACGAGCAGTACTTC.

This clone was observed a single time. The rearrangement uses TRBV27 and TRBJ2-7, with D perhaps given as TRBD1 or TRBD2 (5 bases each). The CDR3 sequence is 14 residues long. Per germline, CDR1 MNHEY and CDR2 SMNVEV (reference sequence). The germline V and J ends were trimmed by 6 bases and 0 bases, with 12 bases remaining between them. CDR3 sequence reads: CASSRDRSSYEQYF. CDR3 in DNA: TGTGCCAGCAGCCGGGACCGGAGCTCCTACGAGCAGTACTTC.

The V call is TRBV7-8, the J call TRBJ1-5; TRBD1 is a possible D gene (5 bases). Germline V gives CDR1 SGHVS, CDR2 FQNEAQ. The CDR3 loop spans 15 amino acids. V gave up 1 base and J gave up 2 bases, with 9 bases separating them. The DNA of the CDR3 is TGTGCCAGCAGCTTAGGGCTGGGGGGCAATCAGCCCCAGCATTTT. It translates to CASSLGLGGNQPQHF.

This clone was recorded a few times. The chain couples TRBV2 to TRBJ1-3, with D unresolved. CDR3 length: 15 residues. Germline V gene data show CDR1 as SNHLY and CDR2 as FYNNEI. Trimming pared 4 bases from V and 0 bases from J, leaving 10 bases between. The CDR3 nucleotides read TGTGCCAGCAGTGGTGGGTCCCACTCTGGAAACACCATATATTTT. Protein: CASSGGSHSGNTIYF.

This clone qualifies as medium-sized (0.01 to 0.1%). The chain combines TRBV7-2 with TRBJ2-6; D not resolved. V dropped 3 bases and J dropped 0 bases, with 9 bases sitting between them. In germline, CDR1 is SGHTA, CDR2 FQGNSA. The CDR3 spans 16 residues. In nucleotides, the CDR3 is TGTGCCAGCAGCTTGAGAACAGTCTCTGGGGCCAACGTCCTGACTTTC. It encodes CASSLRTVSGANVLTF.

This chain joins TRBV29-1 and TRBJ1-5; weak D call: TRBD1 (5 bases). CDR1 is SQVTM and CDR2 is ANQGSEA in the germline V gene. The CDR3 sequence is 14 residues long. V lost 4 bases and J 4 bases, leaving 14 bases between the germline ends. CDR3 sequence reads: CSVAQGALNQPQHF. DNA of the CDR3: TGCAGCGTTGCTCAGGGTGCGTTGAATCAGCCCCAGCATTTT.

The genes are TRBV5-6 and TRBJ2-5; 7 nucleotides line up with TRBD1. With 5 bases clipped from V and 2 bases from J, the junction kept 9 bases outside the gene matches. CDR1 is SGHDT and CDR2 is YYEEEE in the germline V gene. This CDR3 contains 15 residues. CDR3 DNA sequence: TGTGCCAGCAGTCTGTACCAGGGACAGCAAGAGACCCAGTACTTC. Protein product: CASSLYQGQQETQYF.

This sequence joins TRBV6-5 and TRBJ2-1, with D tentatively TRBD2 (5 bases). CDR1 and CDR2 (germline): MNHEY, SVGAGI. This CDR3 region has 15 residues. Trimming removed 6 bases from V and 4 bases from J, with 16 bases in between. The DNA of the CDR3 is TGTGCCAGCAGCCCTACTCGGACTGCATACAATGAGCAGTTCTTC. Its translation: CASSPTRTAYNEQFF.

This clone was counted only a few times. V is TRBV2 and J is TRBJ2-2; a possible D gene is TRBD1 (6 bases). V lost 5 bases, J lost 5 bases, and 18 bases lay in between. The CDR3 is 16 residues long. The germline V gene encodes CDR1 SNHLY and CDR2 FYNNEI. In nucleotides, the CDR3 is TGTGCCAGCAGTACAATCGGGACATCTATGACCGGGGAGCTGTTTTTT. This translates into CASSTIGTSMTGELFF. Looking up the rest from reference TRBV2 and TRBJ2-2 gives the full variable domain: EPEVTQTPSHQVTQMGQEVILRCVPISNHLYFYWYRQILGQKVEFLVSFYNNEISEKSEIFDDQFSVERPDGSNFTLKIRSTKLEDSAMYFCASSTIGTSMTGELFFGEGSRLTVL.

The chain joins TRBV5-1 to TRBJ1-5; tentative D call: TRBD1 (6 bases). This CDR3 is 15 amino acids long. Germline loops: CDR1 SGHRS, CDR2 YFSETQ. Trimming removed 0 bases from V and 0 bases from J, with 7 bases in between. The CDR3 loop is CASSLAGASNQPQHF. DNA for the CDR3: TGCGCCAGCAGCTTGGCAGGGGCTAGCAATCAGCCCCAGCATTTT.

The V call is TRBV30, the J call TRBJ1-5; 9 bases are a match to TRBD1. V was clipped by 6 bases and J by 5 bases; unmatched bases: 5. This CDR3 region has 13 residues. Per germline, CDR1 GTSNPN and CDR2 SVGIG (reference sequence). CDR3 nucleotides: TGTGCCTGCCCGGGACAGGGAGATCAGCCCCAGCATTTT. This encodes CACPGQGDQPQHF.

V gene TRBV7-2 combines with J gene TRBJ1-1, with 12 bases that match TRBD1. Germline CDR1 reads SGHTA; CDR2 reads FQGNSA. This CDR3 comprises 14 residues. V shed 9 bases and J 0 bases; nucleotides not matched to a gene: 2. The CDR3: CASRDRGLNTEAFF. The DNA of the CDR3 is TGTGCCAGTCGGGACAGGGGGCTGAACACTGAAGCTTTCTTT. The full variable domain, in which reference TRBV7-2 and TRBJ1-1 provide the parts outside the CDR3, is GAGVSQSPSNKVTEKGKDVELRCDPISGHTALYWYRQSLGQGLEFLIYFQGNSAPDKSGLPSDRFSAERTGGSVSTLTIQRTQQEDSAVYLCASRDRGLNTEAFFGQGTRLTVV.